These 32 T cell receptor beta chains came from one sample sequenced in a study of T-cell reconstitution after alpha-beta-depleted transplantation in children. Unique molecular identifiers tagged the TCRbeta library. TCRdb re-called the PCR reads with MiXCR, one entry per CDR3 protein. The repertoire holds about 500,000 distinct CDR3 sequences, about 30% seen once, with 2% to 2.5% in the top ten. The source was PBMCs from the stem cell graft donor, collected from the stem cell graft. The source of these receptors is a human donor who donated a stem cell graft to a child with aplastic anemia.

In its sample, this clonotype was seen a few times. The chain is built from TRBV7-2 and TRBJ2-2; D is possibly TRBD1 (7 bases). Germline CDR1 is SGHTA and CDR2 is FQGNSA. The CDR3 has 17 residues. The V and J ends lost 1 base and 0 bases respectively, with 12 bases between them. The CDR3 is CASSLGEDRSNTGELFF. CDR3 DNA: TGTGCCAGCAGCTTAGGGGAGGACAGGTCGAACACCGGGGAGCTGTTTTTT.

This clonotype turned up a few times. The chain has TRBV12-3 or TRBV12-4 and TRBJ1-1; D possibly corresponds to TRBD1 (6 bases). This CDR3 is 14 amino acids long. Trimming stripped 4 bases from V and 8 bases from J, with 17 bases between. The CDR3 loop is CASSWSETGSEAFF. DNA of the CDR3: TGTGCCAGCAGTTGGAGCGAGACAGGATCCGAAGCTTTCTTT.

This clonotype was seen a few times. V usage is TRBV27 and J usage is TRBJ1-2; unclear D gene. The germline CDR1 and CDR2 sequences are MNHEY and SMNVEV (reference sequence). V dropped 2 bases and J dropped 3 bases, with 13 bases sitting between them. The CDR3 is made up of 15 amino acids. The CDR3 nucleotides are TGTGCCAGCAGTTTAAGGATGGGCCTGGACTATGGCTACACCTTC. Translation: CASSLRMGLDYGYTF.

This rearrangement joins TRBV7-2 to TRBJ2-1; D is perhaps TRBD1 or TRBD2 (6 bases each). The CDR3 loop spans 17 amino acids. The ends were cut back, 3 bases at V and 2 bases at J, with 17 bases in the middle. Germline V lookup: CDR1 SGHTA, CDR2 FQGNSA. DNA for the CDR3: TGTGCCAGCAGCTTGAACTCGGGGGCAGGGGCCTACAATGAGCAGTTCTTC. Translated: CASSLNSGAGAYNEQFF. Based on the CDR3 plus reference TRBV7-2 and TRBJ2-1, the full variable domain is GAGVSQSPSNKVTEKGKDVELRCDPISGHTALYWYRQSLGQGLEFLIYFQGNSAPDKSGLPSDRFSAERTGGSVSTLTIQRTQQEDSAVYLCASSLNSGAGAYNEQFFGPGTRLTVL.

This clonotype was counted only a few times. CDR3 amino acids: CSATTSGRPLNEQFF. The CDR3 region has the DNA TGCAGTGCGACTACTAGCGGGAGGCCTCTAAATGAGCAGTTCTTC. The V gene is TRBV20-1, the J gene TRBJ2-1; 12 bases are shared with TRBD2. V lost 6 bases and J lost 7; bases outside the gene matches: 10. The V gene's germline CDR1 is DFQATT and CDR2 SNEGSKA (reference sequence). This CDR3 comprises 15 residues.

In its sample, this clonotype was seen a few times. The chain links TRBV7-9 to TRBJ2-7; TRBD1 or TRBD2 may be the D gene (5 bases each). V lost 3 bases to trimming and J lost 3 bases, with 15 bases between them. CDR3 length equals 15 residues. The germline V gene has CDR1 SEHNR and CDR2 FQNEAQ (reference sequence). Here the CDR3 DNA reads TGTGCCAGCAGCTTCCTGGGGGAAGGTATCTACGAGCAGTACTTC. Residues: CASSFLGEGIYEQYF.

This chain uses TRBV12-3 or TRBV12-4 with TRBJ2-2; TRBD1 matches 9 bases. The CDR3 consists of 16 residues. With V trimmed by 3 bases and J by 4 bases, 6 bases remained unmatched. CDR3 residues: CASSFRDRVITGELFF. CDR3 DNA sequence: TGTGCCAGCAGTTTCCGGGACAGGGTTATCACCGGGGAGCTGTTTTTT.

This clonotype was counted a single time. The rearrangement links TRBV12-3 or TRBV12-4 to TRBJ2-1; D might be TRBD2 (7 bases). Trimming cost V 7 bases and J 9 bases, with 16 bases left between them. The CDR3 loop spans 13 amino acids. CDR3 residues: CASTPGRGAEQFF. CDR3 DNA: TGTGCCAGCACCCCAGGGAGGGGGGCTGAGCAGTTCTTC.

This clonotype appeared a few times. This rearrangement joins TRBV12-3 or TRBV12-4 to TRBJ1-1; 8 bases are a match to TRBD1. The CDR3 extends over 14 amino acids. The ends lost 5 bases at V and 8 bases at J; junction bases unmatched: 10. The CDR3 is CASSAQGAGAEAFF. The DNA of the CDR3 is TGTGCCAGCAGTGCCCAGGGGGCTGGGGCGGAAGCTTTCTTT.

The gene calls are TRBV5-5 and TRBJ1-1, with D uncertain. V gave up 5 bases and J gave up 1 base, with 12 bases separating them. The CDR3 runs 14 residues. CDR1 SGHKS and CDR2 YYEKEE come from the germline V gene (reference sequence). As DNA, the CDR3 is TGTGCCAGCAGTCCCGGGCCTCCGAACACTGAAGCTTTCTTT. It encodes CASSPGPPNTEAFF.

The sample holds a few counts of this clonotype. The V gene is TRBV13, the J gene TRBJ2-1, with TRBD2 matching 10 bases. The CDR3 is made up of 15 amino acids. Germline-derived CDR1 and CDR2 are PRHDT and FYEKMQ (reference sequence). V shed 5 bases and J 2 bases; nucleotides not matched to a gene: 3. CDR3 sequence: CASSPGLATYNEQFF. CDR3 nucleotide sequence: TGTGCCAGCAGCCCGGGACTAGCGACCTACAATGAGCAGTTCTTC.

The chain employs TRBV19 and TRBJ2-7, with TRBD1 identical over 10 bases. This CDR3 is built from 15 residues. The V segment lost 5 bases and the J segment 3 bases; nucleotides outside the gene matches: 7. Germline V CDR1 and CDR2: LNHDA, SQIVND (reference sequence). CDR3 DNA: TGTGCCAGTAGTCGAATGGGACAGGGGATCTACGAGCAGTACTTC. Translation: CASSRMGQGIYEQYF.

This clonotype was recorded a few times. V and J are TRBV7-2 and TRBJ2-1; 9 nucleotides line up with TRBD2. CDR3 size: 16 residues. Germline loops: CDR1 SGHTA, CDR2 FQGNSA. V shed 1 base and J 3 bases; nucleotides not matched to a gene: 4. In DNA form, the CDR3 reads TGTGCCAGCAGCTTAGAGGCGGGAGGGTTCTACAATGAGCAGTTCTTC. The encoded protein is CASSLEAGGFYNEQFF.

The rearrangement uses TRBV12-3 or TRBV12-4 and TRBJ2-4; 9 nucleotides align to TRBD2. V lost 6 bases to trimming and J lost 5 bases; unmatched junction nucleotides: 11. The CDR3 runs 16 residues. As DNA, the CDR3 is TGTGCCAGCAGACGTAGCGGGAGTCGCGGAGAAAACATTCAGTACTTC. It encodes CASRRSGSRGENIQYF.

This sequence joins TRBV10-3 and TRBJ2-3; possibly TRBD2 for D (5 bases). The CDR3 sequence is 13 residues long. Germline CDR1 and CDR2: ENHRY and SYGVKD. V lost 4 bases to trimming and J lost 6 bases, with 11 bases between them. In nucleotides, the CDR3 is TGTGCCATCAGTGCTCTAGCCTACGATACGCAGTATTTT. This gives the protein CAISALAYDTQYF.

This chain joins TRBV5-6 and TRBJ2-7; D not certain. This CDR3 contains 13 residues. Trimming pared 6 bases from V and 1 base from J, leaving 11 bases between. Germline V CDR1 and CDR2: SGHDT, YYEEEE. CDR3 region: CASNGLLSYEQYF. In DNA, the CDR3 is TGTGCCAGCAACGGCTTACTATCCTACGAGCAGTACTTC.

The chain uses TRBV30 and TRBJ1-1; possible D gene TRBD1, 6 bases. V was clipped by 3 bases and J by 10 bases, with 15 bases between them. The germline CDR1 and CDR2 sequences are GTSNPN and SVGIG (reference sequence). CDR3 length: 12 amino acids. The CDR3 nucleotides read TGTGCCTGGAGCCACAGGGTTGTGGGAGCTTTCTTT. This sequence encodes CAWSHRVVGAFF.

This clonotype came up a few times. The chain recombines TRBV4-2 with TRBJ1-2, with D hard to call. V lost 3 bases to trimming and J lost 8 bases, with 13 bases between them. The CDR3 runs 13 residues. Germline V lookup: CDR1 LGHNA, CDR2 YNFKEQ. In nucleotides, the CDR3 is TGTGCCAGCAGCCAGGAAGACGGGAGGGGCTACACCTTC. The encoded protein is CASSQEDGRGYTF.

Many counts were recorded for this clonotype. The rearrangement joins TRBV27 to TRBJ2-2; D gene uncertain. The CDR3 sequence is 13 residues long. V was shortened by 3 bases and J by 5 bases, with 7 bases between the two germline ends. CDR1 and CDR2 from the germline V gene are MNHEY and SMNVEV (reference sequence). The CDR3 sequence is CASSFWNTGELFF. CDR3 DNA: TGTGCCAGCAGTTTTTGGAATACCGGGGAGCTGTTTTTT.

The chain employs TRBV27 and TRBJ2-5; 7 positions match TRBD2. The V gene end was trimmed by 5 bases and the J gene end by 4 bases; junction bases not matched to a gene: 7. CDR1 MNHEY and CDR2 SMNVEV come from the germline V gene (reference sequence). The CDR3 length is 14 residues. The CDR3 sequence: CASSPRGFGETQYF. The CDR3 DNA reads TGTGCCAGCAGTCCGCGGGGGTTCGGAGAGACCCAGTACTTC.

This clonotype was found once. CDR3 sequence reads: CASSLGQVEQYF. The CDR3 DNA reads as TGCGCCAGCAGCTTGGGCCAGGTGGAGCAGTACTTC. The chain recombines TRBV5-1 with TRBJ2-7; D is unclear. The V and J ends lost 0 bases and 7 bases respectively, with 8 bases between them. The length of the CDR3 is 12 residues. The V gene's germline CDR1 is SGHRS and CDR2 YFSETQ.

V and J are TRBV19 and TRBJ2-3; the D is unclear. The V gene lost 4 bases and the J gene lost 5 bases, with 10 bases spanning the gap. Per germline, CDR1 LNHDA and CDR2 SQIVND (reference sequence). The CDR3 extends over 13 amino acids. The CDR3 spells CASSNGKRDTQYF. The CDR3 coding sequence is TGTGCCAGTAGTAACGGAAAGAGAGATACGCAGTATTTT. The full variable domain, with the rest looked up from reference TRBV19 and TRBJ2-3, is DGGITQSPKYLFRKEGQNVTLSCEQNLNHDAMYWYRQDPGQGLRLIYYSQIVNDFQKGDIAEGYSVSREKKESFPLTVTSAQKNPTAFYLCASSNGKRDTQYFGPGTRLTVL.

This clonotype was seen more than once but under ten times. The chain has TRBV6-2 or TRBV6-3 and TRBJ2-7, with D possibly matching TRBD1 (5 bases). V was pared by 6 bases and J by 4 bases, with 13 bases between. CDR3 size: 13 residues. Germline CDR1 and CDR2: MNHEY and SVGEGT. CDR3 residues: CASSRQLPYEQYV. The CDR3 nucleotides are TGTGCCAGCAGCCGACAGCTTCCTTACGAGCAGTACGTC.

This clonotype showed up just a few times. The V gene is TRBV3-1, the J gene TRBJ2-5; the match to TRBD1 covers 8 bases. From germline, CDR1 is LGHDT and CDR2 YNNKEL (reference sequence). The CDR3 has 15 amino acids. Trimming removed 2 bases from V and 1 base from J; junction bases left unmatched: 3. In DNA, the CDR3 is TGTGCCAGCAGCCAAATGACAGGGGCCCAAGAGACCCAGTACTTC. Amino acid sequence: CASSQMTGAQETQYF.

V and J are TRBV18 and TRBJ2-3; 8 positions agree with TRBD1. The CDR3 contains 16 residues. Germline V gene sequence: CDR1 KGHSH, CDR2 LQKENI. Unmatched junction bases numbered 5, after V lost 3 bases and J lost 0 bases. CDR3 coding DNA: TGTGCCAGCTCACCCAACGGACAGGGTAGCACAGATACGCAGTATTTT. It encodes CASSPNGQGSTDTQYF.

CDR3 loop: CASTLSGSFAGELFF. CDR3 coding DNA: TGTGCCAGCACCCTCAGCGGGAGTTTTGCCGGGGAGCTGTTTTTT. The gene calls are TRBV6-1 and TRBJ2-2; TRBD2 matches at 8 bases. Trimming took 7 bases from V and 6 from J; bases not matched to a gene: 10. The CDR3 runs 15 residues. Germline V gives CDR1 MNHNS, CDR2 SASEGT.

This rearrangement joins TRBV20-1 to TRBJ1-5; no clear D. Germline V lookup: CDR1 DFQATT, CDR2 SNEGSKA (reference sequence). Trimming took 0 bases from V and 4 from J, leaving 13 bases between them. The CDR3 runs 15 residues. This chain's CDR3 is CSARESSGSNQPQHF. The CDR3 coding sequence is TGCAGTGCTAGAGAGTCCTCGGGATCTAATCAGCCCCAGCATTTT.

This clonotype was counted only a few times. This rearrangement joins TRBV6-4 to TRBJ2-2; possibly TRBD1 for D (6 bases). The V end was cut by 5 bases, the J end by 2 bases, with 12 bases between. The germline CDR1 and CDR2 sequences are MRHNA and SNTAGT. CDR3 length: 15 residues. The DNA of the CDR3 is TGTGCCAGCAGTCACAGGGCCTTAAACACCGGGGAGCTGTTTTTT. Translation gives CASSHRALNTGELFF.

This clonotype was recorded a few times. This sequence joins TRBV5-1 and TRBJ2-7, with a possible D match to TRBD1 (5 bases). The germline V and J ends were trimmed by 0 bases and 7 bases, with 14 bases remaining between them. Germline V gene lookup returns CDR1 SGHRS and CDR2 YFSETQ. The CDR3 loop spans 14 amino acids. In DNA form, the CDR3 reads TGCGCCAGCAGCTTGGATCGGGTAAGGGGTGAGCAGTACTTC. Translated, it gives CASSLDRVRGEQYF. The variable domain in full, with the rest retrieved from reference TRBV5-1 and TRBJ2-7, is KAGVTQTPRYLIKTRGQQVTLSCSPISGHRSVSWYQQTPGQGLQFLFEYFSETQRNKGNFPGRFSGRQFSNSRSEMNVSTLELGDSALYLCASSLDRVRGEQYFGPGTRLTVT.

V gene TRBV29-1 combines with J gene TRBJ1-1; no firm D call. Germline CDR1 and CDR2: SQVTM and ANQGSEA. The V end was cut by 4 bases, the J end by 0 bases, with 3 bases between. The CDR3 spans 11 residues. The CDR3 DNA reads TGCAGCGTTGGAGTGAACACTGAAGCTTTCTTT. Translated, it gives CSVGVNTEAFF.

This clonotype was observed a handful of times. The rearrangement uses TRBV7-2 and TRBJ1-5; maybe TRBD1 (6 bases). Trimming cost V 5 bases and J 6 bases, with 14 bases left between them. Germline V CDR1 and CDR2: SGHTA, FQGNSA. The CDR3 loop spans 14 amino acids. CDR3 nucleotides: TGTGCCAGCAGCCTTCGGACAGCGTCTCAGCCCCAGCATTTT. Amino acids: CASSLRTASQPQHF. Combining the CDR3 with reference TRBV7-2 and TRBJ1-5 gives the whole variable domain GAGVSQSPSNKVTEKGKDVELRCDPISGHTALYWYRQSLGQGLEFLIYFQGNSAPDKSGLPSDRFSAERTGGSVSTLTIQRTQQEDSAVYLCASSLRTASQPQHFGDGTRLSIL.

V and J are TRBV5-1 and TRBJ1-5; the D is unclear. This CDR3 has 14 residues. The germline V gene encodes CDR1 SGHRS and CDR2 YFSETQ. The V end lost 0 bases, the J end lost 6 bases, and 10 bases lay between the germline ends. The CDR3 loop is CASSLGEGGQPQHF. The DNA for the CDR3 is TGCGCCAGCAGCTTGGGGGAGGGCGGTCAGCCCCAGCATTTT.